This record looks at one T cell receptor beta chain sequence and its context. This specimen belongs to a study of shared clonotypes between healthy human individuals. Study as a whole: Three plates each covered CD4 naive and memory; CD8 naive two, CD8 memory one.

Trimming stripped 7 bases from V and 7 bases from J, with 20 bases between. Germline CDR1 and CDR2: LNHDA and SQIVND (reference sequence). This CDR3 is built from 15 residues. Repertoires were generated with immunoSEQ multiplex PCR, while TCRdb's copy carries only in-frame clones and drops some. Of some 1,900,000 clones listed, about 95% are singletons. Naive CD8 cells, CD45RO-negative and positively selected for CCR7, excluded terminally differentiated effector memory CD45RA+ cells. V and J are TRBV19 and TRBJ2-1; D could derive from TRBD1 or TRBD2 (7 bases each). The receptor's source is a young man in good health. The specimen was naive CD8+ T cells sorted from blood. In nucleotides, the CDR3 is TGTGCCAGTACCCCCGACAGGGAGGGAGTAAATGAGCAGTTCTTC. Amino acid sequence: CASTPDREGVNEQFF.